These T cell receptor beta chains were read from a single sample in a study of T-cell memory formation after mild COVID-19. TCRdb reprocessed the 5' RACE reads via MiXCR and lists one record per CDR3 protein. The table shows hundreds of thousands of distinct CDR3 sequences, with roughly 21% occurring only once. The sequencing input was PBMCs or a T cell subset sorted from them (not recorded which). The source of these receptors is an adult woman who had mild COVID-19 (a few samples of this study predate the infection). Cell type and time point are not known. Both conserved end residues are part of each CDR3. Size tells how often a clone was seen (once, few, many) or the class of an expanded clone, and some rows leave it out.

V: TRBV12-3/TRBV12-4; size: -; J: TRBJ1-2; CDR3: CASSLVPDYGYTF
V: TRBV19; size: -; J: TRBJ2-7; CDR3: CASSRSGTLSYEQYF
V: TRBV20-1; size: -; J: TRBJ1-2; CDR3: CSASGWDRTHGYTF
V: TRBV29-1; size: -; J: TRBJ1-1; CDR3: CSVEGGEDGLWMNTEAFF
V: TRBV24-1; size: -; J: TRBJ1-1; CDR3: CATSGTGQNTEAFF
V: TRBV6-5; size: -; J: TRBJ2-3; CDR3: CASSYVLGVSTDTQYF
V: TRBV4-2; size: -; J: TRBJ1-2; CDR3: CASSQPGNSNYGYTF
V: TRBV15; size: -; J: TRBJ2-3; CDR3: CATSRERGGARDTQYF
V: TRBV25-1; size: -; J: TRBJ2-5; CDR3: CAITGGREETQYF
V: TRBV2; size: -; J: TRBJ2-4; CDR3: CASRRATSPIQYF
V: TRBV4-2; size: few; J: TRBJ2-7; CDR3: CASSQVNLLAGAEQYF
V: TRBV30; size: -; J: TRBJ1-2; CDR3: CAWSVPQGVHGYTF
V: TRBV12-3/TRBV12-4; size: few; J: TRBJ2-5; CDR3: CASSSQGWRRETQYF
V: TRBV29-1; size: many; J: TRBJ2-7; CDR3: CSVPSTGGYEQYF
V: TRBV18; size: few; J: TRBJ2-1; CDR3: CASSPPDRGSYNEQFF
V: TRBV29-1; size: few; J: TRBJ2-1; CDR3: CSVDRMGEQFF
V: TRBV28; size: -; J: TRBJ1-1; CDR3: CASSALTEAFF
V: TRBV6-5; size: -; J: TRBJ1-4; CDR3: CASSYSESDEKLFF
V: TRBV12-3/TRBV12-4; size: few; J: TRBJ1-5; CDR3: CASSLAVLTGISNQPQHF
V: TRBV5-8; size: -; J: TRBJ1-5; CDR3: CASSPWKVNQPQHF
V: TRBV29-1; size: few; J: TRBJ2-7; CDR3: CSVVLGAEQYF
V: TRBV12-3/TRBV12-4; size: -; J: TRBJ2-7; CDR3: CASTLRTGGGHEQYF
V: TRBV4-2; size: few; J: TRBJ2-7; CDR3: CASSQDAGQLYEQYF
V: TRBV9; size: -; J: TRBJ2-1; CDR3: CASRTPGTGAYNEQFF
V: TRBV24-1; size: once; J: TRBJ1-1; CDR3: CATSDPRQPTEAFF
V: TRBV2; size: -; J: TRBJ2-1; CDR3: CASSDSRSIYNEQFF
V: TRBV7-9; size: few; J: TRBJ2-3; CDR3: CASSLPSSGRPDTQYF
V: TRBV4-3; size: -; J: TRBJ2-1; CDR3: CASSQELGTYNEQFF
V: TRBV7-9; size: -; J: TRBJ2-1; CDR3: CASGFRAGSPYNEQFF